One and the same sample provided the 20 T cell receptor beta chains below, sequenced in a study of blood T cell repertoires in COVID-19. Using immunoSEQ multiplex PCR, the repertoire was profiled, and TCRdb retains in-frame clones only, with some absent. The sample includes 100,000 to 150,000 clones, 87% of them seen just once. Material: peripheral blood. The receptors originated from a woman aged 55-69 years with acute or convalescent COVID-19.

J is TRBJ1-4 and V is TRBV18, with no clear D. Germline assignment: CDR1 KGHSH and CDR2 LQKENI. This CDR3 region has 12 residues. The germline V and J ends were trimmed by 3 bases and 16 bases, with 15 bases remaining between them. CDR3 coding DNA: TGTGCCAGCTCACCCGGGAGGGCGTCAAGGTTTTTT. Amino acids: CASSPGRASRFF. Full variable domain (missing parts from reference TRBV18 and TRBJ1-4): NAGVMQNPRHLVRRRGQEARLRCSPMKGHSHVYWYRQLPEEGLKFMVYLQKENIIDESGMPKERFSAEFPKEGPSILRIQQVVRGDSAAYFCASSPGRASRFFGSGTQLSVL.

The J gene is TRBJ1-2, the V gene TRBV6-6; a possible D gene is TRBD1 (6 bases). The CDR3 covers 14 residues. The V end lost 7 bases, the J end lost 0 bases, and 12 bases lay between the germline ends. CDR1 MNHNY and CDR2 SVGAGI come from the germline V gene (reference sequence). CDR3 coding DNA: TGTGCCAGCACCCGGACAGCCGCTAACTATGGCTACACCTTC. Residues: CASTRTAANYGYTF.

V and J are TRBV25-1 and TRBJ2-1, with TRBD2 matching over 8 bases. This CDR3 comprises 15 residues. CDR1 is MGHDK, CDR2 SYGVNS, per germline. V dropped 5 bases and J dropped 5; count of bases not matched to a gene: 8. CDR3 coding DNA: TGTGCCAGCAGTCCGGGGGGGGGCTGGGACAATGAGCAGTTCTTC. Its translation is CASSPGGGWDNEQFF.

This sequence joins TRBV28 and TRBJ1-1; possibly TRBD1 for D (6 bases). The germline gives CDR1 MDHEN, CDR2 SYDVKM. The CDR3 has 14 amino acids. The germline V and J ends were trimmed by 4 bases and 5 bases, with 14 bases remaining between them. CDR3 DNA: TGTGCCAGCAGTTCCACGCCCCAGGGGACTGAAGCTTTCTTT. As protein: CASSSTPQGTEAFF.

This clone was recorded only once. The chain recombines TRBV9 with TRBJ2-2; 8 bases match TRBD1. The junction had 4 bases not matched to a gene; V was cut back by 4 bases and J by 2 bases. Germline-derived CDR1 and CDR2 are SGDLS and YYNGEE. The length of the CDR3 is 15 residues. The CDR3: CASSKTGDNTGELFF. The CDR3 region has the DNA TGTGCCAGCAGCAAGACAGGGGACAACACCGGGGAGCTGTTTTTT.

This clone was counted a few times. The CDR3 DNA sequence: TGTGCCAGCAGTTCCCGCAGGGGGAACATTCAGTACTTC. Amino acids: CASSSRRGNIQYF. The chain employs TRBV6-5 and TRBJ2-4, with TRBD1 identical over 7 bases. This CDR3 has 13 residues. The junction had 4 bases not matched to a gene; V was cut back by 4 bases and J by 7 bases. Germline loops: CDR1 MNHEY, CDR2 SVGAGI.

The chain uses TRBV5-1 and TRBJ2-5; 10 nucleotides agree with TRBD1. The germline V gene has CDR1 SGHRS and CDR2 YFSETQ. The CDR3 length is 16 residues. V gave up 4 bases and J gave up 3 bases; unmatched junction bases: 9. The CDR3 protein is CASSQLPTGGEETQYF. CDR3 in DNA: TGCGCCAGCAGCCAGCTCCCGACAGGGGGCGAAGAGACCCAGTACTTC.

The chain recombines TRBV3-1 (or the pseudogene TRBV3-2) with TRBJ1-5, with 7 bases lining up with TRBD1. CDR3 size: 14 residues. V dropped 6 bases and J dropped 4; count of bases not matched to a gene: 6. The germline V gene encodes CDR1 LGHDT and CDR2 YNNKEL (reference sequence). CDR3 bases: TGTGCCAGCAGTCGGGACAGCAATAATCAGCCCCAGCATTTT. This sequence encodes CASSRDSNNQPQHF.

V and J are TRBV7-9 and TRBJ2-3, with a weak D call TRBD1 (6 bases). In germline, CDR1 is SEHNR, CDR2 FQNEAQ (reference sequence). Trimming took 3 bases from V and 5 from J, leaving 21 bases between them. The CDR3 consists of 17 residues. The CDR3 loop is CASSFDSGAGLGDTQYF. In DNA, the CDR3 is TGTGCCAGCAGCTTCGATTCAGGGGCCGGGTTGGGAGATACGCAGTATTTT.

The CDR3 DNA follows: TGTGCCAGCTCACCATTAGAGACTGCGAACACTGAAGCTTTCTTT. This translates into CASSPLETANTEAFF. This rearrangement joins TRBV18 to TRBJ1-1; D is undetermined. CDR3 length: 15 residues. Germline values: CDR1 KGHSH, CDR2 LQKENI. The V end was cut by 2 bases, the J end by 1 base, with 11 bases between.

In its sample, this clone was seen a few times. The rearrangement links TRBV10-1 to TRBJ2-1, with TRBD1 matching over 7 bases. J was trimmed by 10 bases and V by 4 bases; bases with no gene match: 10. The CDR3 contains 14 residues. Germline V gene data show CDR1 as WNHNN and CDR2 as SYGVQD (reference sequence). The chain's CDR3 is CASSAFVGQAEQFF. The CDR3 region has the DNA TGCGCCAGCAGTGCTTTTGTTGGACAGGCCGAGCAGTTCTTC.

This chain uses TRBV6-5 with TRBJ1-3; 10 nucleotides align to TRBD1. In germline, CDR1 is MNHEY, CDR2 SVGAGI. The CDR3 consists of 15 residues. With V trimmed by 6 bases and J by 2 bases, 4 bases remained unmatched. CDR3 sequence reads: CASRADRGPGNTIYF. DNA of the CDR3: TGTGCCAGCAGAGCTGACAGGGGGCCTGGAAACACCATATATTTT.

The rearrangement uses TRBV27 and TRBJ2-5; 7 bases agree with TRBD1. The CDR3 consists of 15 residues. Germline trimming cut 5 bases from V and 1 base from J; bases unmatched to any gene: 7. Per the germline V gene, CDR1 is MNHEY and CDR2 is SMNVEV (reference sequence). The CDR3 here is CASSPRQGSQETQYF. The DNA of the CDR3 is TGTGCCAGCAGTCCTCGACAGGGAAGCCAAGAGACCCAGTACTTC.

The chain links TRBV19 to TRBJ1-1, with 8 bases fitting TRBD1. The germline CDR1 and CDR2 sequences are LNHDA and SQIVND (reference sequence). Trimming cost V 5 bases and J 3 bases; bases outside gene matches: 14. The CDR3 contains 17 residues. CDR3 protein: CASSPRDTGGRDTEAFF. The DNA of the CDR3 is TGTGCCAGTAGTCCCAGAGACACAGGGGGTAGAGACACTGAAGCTTTCTTT.

The chain joins TRBV27 to TRBJ1-5; a weak D match, TRBD1 (5 bases). The germline V gene has CDR1 MNHEY and CDR2 SMNVEV (reference sequence). Trimming stripped 3 bases from V and 6 bases from J, with 12 bases between. The CDR3 spans 14 residues. This CDR3 reads CASSFQGIGQPQHF. The CDR3 region has the DNA TGTGCCAGCAGTTTCCAGGGTATAGGTCAGCCCCAGCATTTT.

A word on this clone: This sample includes further DNA sequences coding for the same CDR3. The CDR3 DNA reads TGTGCCAGCAGCTTAGGTCAGGGTACAGATACGCAGTATTTT. Translated, it gives CASSLGQGTDTQYF. The rearrangement links TRBV11-2 to TRBJ2-3; maybe TRBD1 (5 bases). The CDR3 is 14 amino acids. Germline V gene sequence: CDR1 SGHAT, CDR2 FQNNGV. With 1 base removed from V and 3 bases from J, the gap between germline ends came to 8 bases.

The chain has TRBV7-6 and TRBJ1-1, with 8 bases that match TRBD1. Germline trimming cut 1 base from V and 4 bases from J; bases unmatched to any gene: 5. CDR3 length: 15 amino acids. Germline CDR1 SGHVS, CDR2 FNYEAQ. The CDR3: CASSLEDRVGTEAFF. The CDR3 nucleotides are TGTGCCAGCAGCTTAGAGGACAGGGTCGGCACTGAAGCTTTCTTT.

The CDR3 loop reads CASSQGPGYTF. For the CDR3, the DNA is TGTGCCAGCAGCCAAGGGCCGGGCTACACCTTC. J is TRBJ1-2 and V is TRBV14; D ambiguous. V shed 1 base and J shed 8 bases, with 5 bases lying between them. Germline CDR1 is SGHDN and CDR2 is FVKESK. CDR3 size: 11 residues.

The V call is TRBV28, the J call TRBJ2-1, with D maybe TRBD2 (5 bases). Trimming cost V 2 bases and J 0 bases, with 14 bases left between them. This CDR3 is built from 17 residues. Per germline, CDR1 MDHEN and CDR2 SYDVKM. The chain's CDR3 is CASSLTRLLSSYNEQFF. The CDR3 DNA follows: TGTGCCAGCAGTTTAACTAGGCTCCTAAGCTCCTACAATGAGCAGTTCTTC.

This clone was seen only once. The genes are TRBV5-1 and TRBJ2-3; D possibly corresponds to TRBD2 (5 bases). From germline, CDR1 is SGHRS and CDR2 YFSETQ. This CDR3 contains 15 residues. Trimming took 2 bases from V and 1 from J, leaving 11 bases between them. CDR3 sequence (DNA): TGCGCCAGCAGCTTCGCGGGCAGCGGCACAGATACGCAGTATTTT. Its protein product is CASSFAGSGTDTQYF.